This T cell receptor (beta chain) was identified during a study of CD8 T cells in Susac syndrome. This CDR3 has 17 residues. Germline V gene data show CDR1 as DFQATT and CDR2 as SNEGSKA (reference sequence). V shed 3 bases and J shed 0 bases, with 20 bases lying between them. RNA was extracted with the RNeasy kit, and a quantity of about 0.5 to 1 ug was reverse transcribed using random hexamers. Multiplex immunoSEQ PCR targeted 54 Vbeta and 13 Jbeta TCR beta segments. One entry per CDR3 protein results from TCRdb running MiXCR on the immunoSEQ multiplex PCR reads. The sample has about 170,000 distinct CDR3 sequences; approximately 93% are singletons.

The chain has TRBV20-1 and TRBJ2-5, with no clear D. The origin of this receptor is a human donor with multiple sclerosis. Input material: CD4+ T cells from PBMCs. The CDR3 DNA is TGCAGTGCTAGGCCCTCCCTGGGCCGAAGGTACCAAGAGACCCAGTACTTC. It encodes CSARPSLGRRYQETQYF.